The 20 T cell receptor beta chains in this list originate from one sample, sequenced in a study of shared clonotypes between healthy human individuals. It was CD45RO-negative cells, positively selected for CCR7, that made up naive CD8 cells, with terminally differentiated effector memory CD45RA+ cells excluded. Assay used: immunoSEQ multiplex PCR; TCRdb lists only in-frame clones, some missing. There are about 1,900,000 clones in the sample; over 85% occur only once, and less than 1.5% lies in the top ten. The sample consisted of naive CD8+ T cells sorted from blood. These receptors originate from a man between 18 and 35 years old in good health.

In the case of this clone: At the DNA level, this CDR3 is encoded by other sequences in the same sample as well. This chain connects TRBV5-4 to TRBJ1-1; no clear D gene. Trimming cost V 2 bases and J 1 base, with 6 bases left between them. Looked up from germline, CDR1 is SGHNT and CDR2 is YYREEE (reference sequence). The CDR3 consists of 13 residues. The CDR3 sequence: CASSFPENTEAFF. DNA of the CDR3: TGTGCCAGCAGCTTCCCTGAGAACACTGAAGCTTTCTTT.

This clone has a handful of counts. V and J are TRBV4-3 and TRBJ1-2; D unclear. V gave up 0 bases and J gave up 8 bases, with 10 bases separating them. There are 13 residues in the CDR3. CDR1 and CDR2 from the germline V gene are LGHNA and YSLEER. The CDR3 region is CASSQDAAVGYTF. CDR3 DNA: TGCGCCAGCAGCCAAGATGCGGCCGTGGGCTACACCTTC.

V gene TRBV5-6 combines with J gene TRBJ2-1, with D maybe TRBD2 (5 bases). The germline V gene encodes CDR1 SGHDT and CDR2 YYEEEE. This CDR3 has 15 amino acids. V shed 0 bases and J shed 5 bases, with 12 bases lying between them. CDR3 amino acids: CASSLGGLPNNEQFF. Written as DNA, the CDR3 is TGTGCCAGCAGCTTGGGCGGACTTCCGAACAATGAGCAGTTCTTC.

This CDR3 reads CASSLALPGGAAYNEQFF. The CDR3, as DNA: TGTGCCAGCAGCTTAGCGCTTCCCGGGGGGGCGGCCTACAATGAGCAGTTCTTC. This chain uses TRBV7-6 with TRBJ2-1; 8 bases are a match to TRBD2. CDR1 is SGHVS and CDR2 is FNYEAQ in the germline V gene. Trimming took 0 bases from V and 2 from J; bases not matched to a gene: 9. This CDR3 region has 18 residues.

The chain links TRBV27 to TRBJ1-1, with D unresolved. V was clipped by 1 base and J by 5 bases, with 8 bases between them. This CDR3 has 13 amino acids. Germline V gene data show CDR1 as MNHEY and CDR2 as SMNVEV (reference sequence). The CDR3 sequence: CASSLFGRTEAFF. In nucleotides, the CDR3 is TGTGCCAGCAGTTTATTTGGTAGAACTGAAGCTTTCTTT.

J is TRBJ2-7 and V is TRBV28; D perhaps matches TRBD1 (5 bases). The CDR3 sequence is 14 residues long. Per germline, CDR1 MDHEN and CDR2 SYDVKM. V lost 3 bases and J 0 bases, leaving 9 bases between the germline ends. The CDR3 region is CASSFRVSSYEQYF. DNA for the CDR3: TGTGCCAGCAGTTTCAGGGTTAGCTCCTACGAGCAGTACTTC.

The chain employs TRBV10-3 and TRBJ1-1, with a possible D match to TRBD1 (5 bases). Trimming removed 3 bases at V and 5 bases at J, with 16 bases between. In germline, CDR1 is ENHRY, CDR2 SYGVKD. This CDR3 has 15 residues. Written as DNA, the CDR3 is TGTGCCATCAGTGATGTGTGGGGCGTCGAGACTGAAGCTTTCTTT. Its translation: CAISDVWGVETEAFF.

J is TRBJ2-5 and V is TRBV10-3; 13 positions agree with TRBD2. Germline CDR1 ENHRY, CDR2 SYGVKD. The CDR3 spans 16 residues. Trimming removed 3 bases from V and 3 bases from J; junction bases left unmatched: 4. The CDR3 region is CAISDSLAGGEETQYF. As DNA, the CDR3 is TGTGCCATCAGTGACTCACTAGCGGGAGGGGAAGAGACCCAGTACTTC.

V gene TRBV30 combines with J gene TRBJ2-5; 8 bases agree with TRBD1. V was clipped by 2 bases and J by 5 bases; unmatched bases: 4. The CDR3 is 13 amino acids. Germline lookup yields CDR1 GTSNPN and CDR2 SVGIG (reference sequence). The CDR3 sequence: CAWSLPGGETQYF. The CDR3 DNA is TGTGCCTGGAGTCTGCCAGGGGGCGAGACCCAGTACTTC.

This rearrangement joins TRBV4-2 to TRBJ2-3, with D uncertain. V was clipped by 1 base and J by 6 bases, with 14 bases between them. Per the germline V gene, CDR1 is LGHNA and CDR2 is YNFKEQ. The CDR3 sequence is 15 residues long. The CDR3 region is CASSQGDGLMDTQYF. For the CDR3, the DNA is TGTGCCAGCAGCCAAGGAGACGGGCTTATGGATACGCAGTATTTT.

J is TRBJ1-1 and V is TRBV7-9; D gene unclear. Trimming left V 1 base short and J 8 bases short, with 8 bases between. CDR1 and CDR2 (germline): SEHNR, FQNEAQ (reference sequence). The CDR3 sequence is 12 residues long. In DNA, the CDR3 is TGTGCCAGCAGCTTAGAACCAAAGGAAGCTTTCTTT. This encodes CASSLEPKEAFF.

The V call is TRBV9, the J call TRBJ2-1, with 7 nucleotides matching TRBD2. V shed 4 bases, J shed 5 bases, and the junction held 6 bases outside the gene matches. The CDR3 sequence is 14 residues long. Germline lookup yields CDR1 SGDLS and CDR2 YYNGEE. CDR3 residues: CASSPDLADNEQFF. CDR3 bases: TGTGCCAGCAGCCCCGATCTAGCGGACAATGAGCAGTTCTTC.

J is TRBJ2-3 and V is TRBV27, with 8 bases aligning to TRBD2. Germline loops: CDR1 MNHEY, CDR2 SMNVEV (reference sequence). V lost 5 bases and J lost 5; bases outside the gene matches: 9. The CDR3 contains 15 residues. CDR3 in amino acids: CASSAPRGGEDTQYF. CDR3 DNA: TGTGCCAGCAGTGCCCCTCGGGGGGGCGAAGATACGCAGTATTTT.

J is TRBJ2-7 and V is TRBV5-8, with D perhaps assigned TRBD1 or TRBD2 (5 bases each). The CDR3 totals 14 residues. Trimming took 4 bases from V and 7 from J, leaving 18 bases between them. Germline V gene lookup returns CDR1 SGHTS and CDR2 YDEGEE. CDR3 coding DNA: TGTGCCAGCAGCCCCGAGGGACCGGGGTTGGAGCAGTACTTC. The encoded protein is CASSPEGPGLEQYF.

With regard to this clone: At the DNA level, this CDR3 is encoded by other sequences in the same sample as well. This chain links TRBV9 with TRBJ2-3; no reliable D call. CDR1 is SGDLS and CDR2 is YYNGEE in the germline V gene. CDR3 length: 13 amino acids. V lost 2 bases to trimming and J lost 3 bases, with 7 bases between them. The CDR3 nucleotides read TGTGCCAGCAGCGTCTTAAGTACAGATACGCAGTATTTT. Translated: CASSVLSTDTQYF.

The chain is built from TRBV5-1 and TRBJ2-7, with D perhaps matching TRBD1 (6 bases). Germline V lookup: CDR1 SGHRS, CDR2 YFSETQ. Trimming stripped 4 bases from V and 1 base from J, with 12 bases between. This CDR3 is 14 amino acids long. Here the CDR3 DNA reads TGCGCCAGCAGCCAGTCCGGGACATCCTACGAGCAGTACTTC. It translates to CASSQSGTSYEQYF.

The chain recombines TRBV2 with TRBJ1-3, with D possibly matching TRBD1 (5 bases). The V end lost 4 bases, the J end lost 1 base, and 11 bases lay between the germline ends. Germline V gene sequence: CDR1 SNHLY, CDR2 FYNNEI. This CDR3 has 15 amino acids. In DNA, the CDR3 is TGTGCCAGCAGTGTTTGGGGCTCATCTGGAAACACCATATATTTT. Its protein product is CASSVWGSSGNTIYF.

In its sample, this clone was seen a few times. This CDR3 is also generated by other DNA sequences in the sample. J is TRBJ2-5 and V is TRBV28; D gene ambiguous. The CDR3 is made up of 10 amino acids. V lost 5 bases and J 2 bases, leaving 0 bases between the germline ends. The germline CDR1 and CDR2 sequences are MDHEN and SYDVKM. The CDR3 DNA reads as TGTGCCAGCAGTCAAGAGACCCAGTACTTC. The encoded protein is CASSQETQYF.

The V and J genes are TRBV4-1 and TRBJ2-3; D not resolved. The germline V gene has CDR1 MGHRA and CDR2 YSYEKL. V lost 1 base, J lost 1 base, and 9 bases lay in between. The CDR3 totals 15 residues. CDR3 region: CASSQVSPGTDTQYF. CDR3 DNA sequence: TGCGCCAGCAGCCAAGTTAGCCCAGGCACAGATACGCAGTATTTT.

The gene calls are TRBV2 and TRBJ1-1; D is perhaps TRBD1 (5 bases). V lost 6 bases and J 3 bases, leaving 20 bases between the germline ends. The CDR3 spans 16 residues. Germline CDR1 reads SNHLY; CDR2 reads FYNNEI. CDR3 DNA: TGTGCCAGCAGACCCTGGACAACCTTTCAGGACACTGAAGCTTTCTTT. It encodes CASRPWTTFQDTEAFF.